The 2 T cell receptor beta chains listed next were all sequenced from one sample in a study of control samples from healthy donors and cancer patients. The data were produced by immunoSEQ multiplex PCR, yet TCRdb's version contains in-frame clones alone and is incomplete. The data hold about 59,000 clones, with 80% to 95% observed a single time. Sequenced material: PBMCs. These TCRs come from a man between 40 and 49 years old with colorectal cancer.

This chain uses TRBV7-2 with TRBJ2-7; D is ambiguous. Per germline, CDR1 SGHTA and CDR2 FQGNSA. V lost 11 bases and J lost 3, with 17 bases in between. The CDR3 has 13 amino acids. The CDR3: CAGTAPAGYEQYF. The CDR3 nucleotides are TGTGCCGGCACCGCACCGGCAGGCTACGAGCAGTACTTC.

This clone was recorded once. J is TRBJ1-6 and V is TRBV7-2; D is unresolved. V was trimmed by 5 bases and J by 8 bases, leaving 13 bases between them. Germline CDR1 is SGHTA and CDR2 is FQGNSA. CDR3 length: 14 amino acids. DNA of the CDR3: TGTGCCAGCAGCCCCCGGACTGGAGATTCACCCCTCCACTTT. Translating it yields CASSPRTGDSPLHF.